The 15 T cell receptor beta chains below come from one sample, sequenced in a study of regulatory T cells in long-lasting Graves disease. To make TCR beta libraries, researchers used iRepertoire HTBI primers and Arm-PCR of CDR3 regions. Via MiXCR, TCRdb re-called the multiplex PCR reads, giving one row per CDR3 protein. The repertoire consists of approximately 400,000 distinct CDR3 sequences, with about 20% occurring once and the leading ten covering 20% to 25%. Time point of the sample: persistent/refractory GD, antithyroid drugs over 5 years with positive TRAb. PBMC RNA served as the TCR library source. This specimen consisted of peripheral blood mononuclear cells (PBMCs), obtained when the disease was refractory, from a patient treated with antithyroid drugs. These receptors came from a female donor with Graves disease.

Regarding this clonotype: The junction does not match germline at one end; this may be a read error. This rearrangement joins TRBV3-1 to TRBJ2-7; weak D call: TRBD2 (6 bases). The CDR3 is 14 amino acids. CDR1 is LGHDT, CDR2 YNNKEL, per germline (reference sequence). CDR3 coding DNA: TGTGCCTGCAGCCAAGCGGTCGGGGGCTACGAGCAGTACTTC. Translated: CACSQAVGGYEQYF.

The chain is built from TRBV27 and TRBJ2-3, with D perhaps TRBD1 (6 bases). The CDR3 runs 14 residues. Trimming stripped 4 bases from V and 4 bases from J, with 12 bases between. The germline V gene has CDR1 MNHEY and CDR2 SMNVEV (reference sequence). Here the CDR3 reads CASSSMDRSDTQYF. Here the CDR3 DNA reads TGTGCCAGCAGTTCAATGGACAGATCAGATACGCAGTATTTT.

This clonotype was detected many times. The genes are TRBV29-1 and TRBJ1-2, with 9 bases identical to TRBD1. In germline, CDR1 is SQVTM, CDR2 ANQGSEA. The ends lost 5 bases at V and 2 bases at J; junction bases unmatched: 3. CDR3 length equals 13 residues. The CDR3 region is CSVIDRGNYGYTF. The CDR3 bases are TGCAGCGTTATCGACAGGGGGAACTATGGCTACACCTTC.

A few counts support this clonotype. This chain joins TRBV6-1 and TRBJ2-7; D is unresolved. CDR1 is MNHNS, CDR2 SASEGT, per germline. The CDR3 runs 13 residues. V lost 4 bases, J lost 2 bases, and 9 bases lay in between. CDR3 residues: CASSGQNTYEQYF. In nucleotides, the CDR3 is TGTGCCAGCAGTGGGCAGAACACCTACGAGCAGTACTTC.

This clonotype was counted between two and nine times. The chain combines TRBV5-1 with TRBJ1-1, with TRBD1 identical over 11 bases. This CDR3 has 15 residues. V lost 3 bases and J lost 6; bases outside the gene matches: 7. The germline gives CDR1 SGHRS, CDR2 YFSETQ. DNA of the CDR3: TGCGCCAGCAGCTCGCGGACAGGGGGCGAATCTGAAGCTTTCTTT. As protein: CASSSRTGGESEAFF.

This clonotype is a singleton in its sample. A much larger clone lies one base from this, so it may be a read error. The chain recombines TRBV28 with TRBJ2-7; D not resolved. V was shortened by 3 bases and J by 5 bases, with 11 bases between the two germline ends. The germline CDR1 and CDR2 sequences are MDHEN and SYDVKM. The CDR3 consists of 13 residues. DNA for the CDR3: TGTGCCAGCAGTTTTCGAGCCCACCACGAGCAGTACTTC. Its translation: CASSFRAHHEQYF. Based on the CDR3 plus reference TRBV28 and TRBJ2-7, the full variable domain is DVKVTQSSRYLVKRTGEKVFLECVQDMDHENMFWYRQDPGLGLRLIYFSYDVKMKEKGDIPEGYSVSREKKERFSLILESASTNQTSMYLCASSFRAHHEQYFGPGTRLTVT.

This clonotype was found many times. The chain links TRBV6-1 to TRBJ1-5, with 7 positions matching TRBD1. CDR1 is MNHNS and CDR2 is SASEGT in the germline V gene. This CDR3 has 16 amino acids. V was pared by 6 bases and J by 0 bases, with 8 bases of the junction left unmatched. CDR3 in amino acids: CASRTGTDYSNQPQHF. The DNA of the CDR3 is TGTGCCAGCAGGACCGGGACAGATTATAGCAATCAGCCCCAGCATTTT.

This sequence joins TRBV6-5 and TRBJ2-7; D perhaps matches TRBD2 (6 bases). Germline V gene lookup returns CDR1 MNHEY and CDR2 SVGAGI. V lost 2 bases and J 6 bases, leaving 14 bases between the germline ends. The CDR3 consists of 14 residues. CDR3 in DNA: TGTGCCAGCAGTTACACAAGGGTGGGAGGCGAGCAGTACTTC. Protein sequence: CASSYTRVGGEQYF.

This clonotype was seen a few times. The rearrangement uses TRBV5-1 and TRBJ1-2, with 7 bases identical to TRBD1. The germline V gene encodes CDR1 SGHRS and CDR2 YFSETQ. V lost 4 bases to trimming and J lost 7 bases; unmatched junction nucleotides: 4. CDR3 length equals 12 residues. CDR3 sequence: CASSLDRAGYTF. For the CDR3, the DNA is TGCGCCAGCAGCCTTGACAGGGCTGGCTACACCTTC.

This clonotype came up a few times. The chain couples TRBV11-2 to TRBJ2-7; the match to TRBD2 covers 9 bases. V was clipped by 5 bases and J by 2 bases; unmatched bases: 7. CDR3 length equals 15 residues. Per the germline V gene, CDR1 is SGHAT and CDR2 is FQNNGV. CDR3 nucleotides: TGTGCCAGCAGCCCCGGGACTAGCTCCACCTACGAGCAGTACTTC. It is translated as CASSPGTSSTYEQYF.

This clonotype has a handful of counts. CDR3 bases: TGTGCCAGCAGCTTAGCGGTCAGGGGGGGAACCGGGGAGCTGTTTTTT. Amino acid sequence: CASSLAVRGGTGELFF. The V and J genes are TRBV7-8 and TRBJ2-2; D might be TRBD1 or TRBD2, each matching 7 bases. V lost 0 bases, J lost 5 bases, and 13 bases lay in between. In germline, CDR1 is SGHVS, CDR2 FQNEAQ. CDR3 length: 16 residues. The variable domain in full, completed from reference TRBV7-8 and TRBJ2-2, reads GAGVSQSPRYKVAKRGQDVALRCDPISGHVSLFWYQQALGQGPEFLTYFQNEAQLDKSGLPSDRFFAERPEGSVSTLKIQRTQQEDSAVYLCASSLAVRGGTGELFFGEGSRLTVL.

This clonotype was observed many times. The rearrangement joins TRBV2 to TRBJ2-2, with D possibly matching TRBD2 (5 bases). Deletions cut 6 bases from V and 1 base from J, with 12 bases between. CDR1 and CDR2 (germline): SNHLY, FYNNEI. The CDR3 spans 15 residues. DNA for the CDR3: TGTGCCAGCAGAGAGCGGCGTTTGAACACCGGGGAGCTGTTTTTT. Its protein is CASRERRLNTGELFF.

The chain carries TRBV19 and TRBJ1-6; D might be TRBD1 (6 bases). The CDR3 is 13 residues long. Germline V CDR1 and CDR2: LNHDA, SQIVND (reference sequence). Trimming removed 10 bases at V and 5 bases at J, with 12 bases between. The chain's CDR3 is CATRGQHNSPLHF. The CDR3 DNA sequence: TGTGCCACTCGAGGACAGCATAATTCACCCCTCCACTTT. The variable domain in full, completed from reference TRBV19 and TRBJ1-6, reads DGGITQSPKYLFRKEGQNVTLSCEQNLNHDAMYWYRQDPGQGLRLIYYSQIVNDFQKGDIAEGYSVSREKKESFPLTVTSAQKNPTAFYLCATRGQHNSPLHFGNGTRLTVT.

The gene calls are TRBV20-1 and TRBJ2-5; 10 nucleotides line up with TRBD2. J lost 2 bases, V lost 5 bases, and 11 bases had no gene match. CDR3 length: 16 residues. CDR1 is DFQATT, CDR2 SNEGSKA, per germline (reference sequence). The CDR3 DNA follows: TGCAGTGCTGCCGGGACTAGCGTCATGCCTCAAGAGACCCAGTACTTC. Protein product: CSAAGTSVMPQETQYF.

This clonotype was counted between two and nine times. J is TRBJ2-1 and V is TRBV2, with a tentative D call TRBD1 (5 bases). CDR3 size: 13 residues. V lost 8 bases and J lost 8, with 16 bases in between. Germline-derived CDR1 and CDR2 are SNHLY and FYNNEI. The CDR3 DNA sequence: TGTGCCAGCGGGTGGAGCCGCAGGGATGAGCAGTTCTTC. Protein sequence: CASGWSRRDEQFF.